Listed below are T cell receptor beta chains from one sample, sequenced in a study of blood T cells in healthy people across ages. TCRdb reanalysed the 5' RACE reads using MiXCR and keeps one entry per CDR3 protein. The repertoire holds 1,100,000 or so distinct CDR3 sequences, with less than 50% as singletons. The sample taken for sequencing was blood. All receptors come from a woman aged 55-75 years in good health. Each CDR3 is given with its conserved first and last residue.

J gene,V gene,CDR3 protein
TRBJ2-4,TRBV5-5,CASSWGVDEPQYF
TRBJ2-2,TRBV6-5,CASSYWGQGSPGELFF
TRBJ2-3,TRBV4-2,CASSQASWLSTDTQYF
TRBJ1-2,TRBV12-3/TRBV12-4,CASSLGTLGYTF
TRBJ2-2,TRBV9,CASSARTSEYTGELFF
TRBJ2-7,TRBV27,CASSKKGPYEQYF
TRBJ1-4,TRBV6-1,CASRDQGAGGSNNEKLFF
TRBJ2-1,TRBV6-6,CASSDRVGHEQFF
TRBJ1-1,TRBV29-1,CSSLWGFEAFF
TRBJ2-1,TRBV20-1,CSAPDGVAVGVFNEQFF
TRBJ2-3,TRBV11-2,CASSGMDRASTDTQYF
TRBJ2-1,TRBV6-1,CASSALGLDRNEQFF
TRBJ2-5,TRBV2,CASSEARLAGAETQYF
-,TRBV6-1,CASRVAGASQTYEQYF
TRBJ2-5,TRBV18,CASSPKRETQYF
TRBJ2-1,TRBV7-9,CASSWQEHYNEQFF
-,TRBV20-1,CSAGTRQGSSEQYF